What follows is one T cell receptor (beta chain) and its context. The target antigen is unknown. V dropped 4 bases and J dropped 5 bases, with 18 bases sitting between them. The germline V gene encodes CDR1 MDHEN and CDR2 SYDVKM. The CDR3 spans 15 residues. The data belong to a study of shared clonotypes between healthy human individuals. The overall study: The donor pool was made up of two women and a few men aged 18 to 49.

Sequencing was performed with immunoSEQ multiplex PCR; in TCRdb, only in-frame clones are kept and a portion is missing. This sample carries millions of clones, around 94% of them seen once, and the ten largest clones take over 0.12%. Regarding the study as a whole: Compared with memory subsets, naive subsets generally had larger estimated richness. Unshared clonotypes carried lower generation probabilities than those common to all four donors.

The V and J genes are TRBV28 and TRBJ2-7, with D maybe TRBD1 (5 bases). Sample: naive CD4+ T cells sorted from blood. Described subset: CD45RA+ positively selected. The receptor was derived from a man younger than 35 in good health. CDR3 in DNA: TGTGCCAGCAGTTCAGGTTCCCAGGGTCGCAACGAGCAGTACTTC. Protein product: CASSSGSQGRNEQYF.